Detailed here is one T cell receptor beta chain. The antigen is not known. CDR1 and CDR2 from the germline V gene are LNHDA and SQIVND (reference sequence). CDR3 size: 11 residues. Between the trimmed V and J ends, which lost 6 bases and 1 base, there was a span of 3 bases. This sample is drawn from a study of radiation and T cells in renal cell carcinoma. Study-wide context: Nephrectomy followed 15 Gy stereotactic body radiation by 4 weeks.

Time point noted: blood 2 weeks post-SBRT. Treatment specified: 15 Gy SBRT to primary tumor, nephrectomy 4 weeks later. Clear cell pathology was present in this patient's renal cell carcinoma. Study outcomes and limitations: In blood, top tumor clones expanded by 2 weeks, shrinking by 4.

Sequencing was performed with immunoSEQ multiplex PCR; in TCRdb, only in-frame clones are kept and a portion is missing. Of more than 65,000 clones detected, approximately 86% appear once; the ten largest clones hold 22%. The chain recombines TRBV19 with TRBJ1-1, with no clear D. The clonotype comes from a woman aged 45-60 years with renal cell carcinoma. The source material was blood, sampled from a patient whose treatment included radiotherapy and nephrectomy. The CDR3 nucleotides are TGTGCCAGTAGACAGAACACTGAAGCTTTCTTT. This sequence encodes CASRQNTEAFF. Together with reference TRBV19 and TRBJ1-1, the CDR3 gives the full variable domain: DGGITQSPKYLFRKEGQNVTLSCEQNLNHDAMYWYRQDPGQGLRLIYYSQIVNDFQKGDIAEGYSVSREKKESFPLTVTSAQKNPTAFYLCASRQNTEAFFGQGTRLTVV.